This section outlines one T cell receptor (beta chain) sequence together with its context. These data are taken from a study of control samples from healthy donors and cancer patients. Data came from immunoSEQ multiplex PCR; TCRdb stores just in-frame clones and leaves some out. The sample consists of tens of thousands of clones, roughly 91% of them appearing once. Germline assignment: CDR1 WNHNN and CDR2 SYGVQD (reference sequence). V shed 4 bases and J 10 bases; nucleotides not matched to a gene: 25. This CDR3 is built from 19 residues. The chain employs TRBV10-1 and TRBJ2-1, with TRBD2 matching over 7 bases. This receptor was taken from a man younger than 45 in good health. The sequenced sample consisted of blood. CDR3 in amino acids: CASSVGADPGGGRYGEQFF. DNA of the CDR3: TGCGCCAGCAGTGTTGGAGCGGACCCTGGCGGGGGTCGTTATGGCGAGCAGTTCTTC.